This is a list of T cell receptor beta chains from one sample in a study of CD8 T cells in Susac syndrome. TCRdb passed the immunoSEQ multiplex PCR reads through MiXCR, listing each CDR3 protein once. The data contain some 160,000 distinct CDR3 sequences, approximately 94% of them singletons. Sequencing was performed on CD4+ T cells from PBMCs. The receptors here all came from a human donor with Susac syndrome. Each CDR3 is given with its conserved first and last residue. A D gene is named only where the DNA matches it firmly. Where a row states a size, it is once, few, many or the class of an expanded clone; other rows omit it.

J: TRBJ2-5
size: .
D: TRBD1
V: TRBV2
CDR3: CASSPGQGGETQYF
DNA: TGTGCCAGCAGTCCGGGACAGGGGGGAGAGACCCAGTACTTC

J: TRBJ2-3
size: once
D: TRBD2
V: TRBV6-2/TRBV6-3
CDR3: CASSSAVAGPDTQYF
DNA: TGTGCCAGCAGTTCGGCAGTAGCGGGGCCAGATACGCAGTATTTT

J: TRBJ2-7
size: .
D: .
V: TRBV19
CDR3: CASNKDGFPPYEQYF
DNA: TGTGCCAGTAACAAGGACGGATTCCCTCCCTACGAGCAGTACTTC

J: TRBJ1-3
size: .
D: .
V: TRBV20-1
CDR3: CSATEDSLGSGNTIYF
DNA: TGCAGTGCCACAGAGGACAGTCTTGGCTCTGGAAACACCATATATTTT

J: TRBJ2-5
size: once
D: TRBD2
V: TRBV25-1
CDR3: CASSEGAGRETQYF
DNA: TGTGCCAGCAGTGAAGGGGCCGGGAGGGAGACCCAGTACTTC

J: TRBJ1-5
size: once
D: .
V: TRBV12-5
CDR3: CASGLVEYQPQHF
DNA: TGTGCTAGTGGTTTGGTAGAGTATCAGCCCCAGCATTTT

J: TRBJ2-7
size: .
D: .
V: TRBV6-6
CDR3: CASSFPGQTYEQYF
DNA: TGTGCCAGCAGTTTCCCGGGACAAACCTACGAGCAGTACTTC

J: TRBJ2-7
size: .
D: .
V: TRBV20-1
CDR3: CSAPVPATSYEQYF
DNA: TGCAGTGCGCCCGTTCCGGCTACCTCCTACGAGCAGTACTTC

J: TRBJ2-2
size: .
D: TRBD1
V: TRBV18
CDR3: CASSTRTGNTGELFF
DNA: TGTGCCAGCTCAACTCGGACAGGGAACACCGGGGAGCTGTTTTTT

J: TRBJ2-1
size: once
D: TRBD1
V: TRBV20-1
CDR3: CSARDPTGQGNNEQFF
DNA: TGCAGTGCTAGAGATCCAACGGGACAGGGGAACAATGAGCAGTTCTTC

J: TRBJ1-1
size: .
D: .
V: TRBV3-1
CDR3: CASSQPGQNTEAFF
DNA: TGTGCCAGCAGCCAACCGGGACAGAACACTGAAGCTTTCTTT

J: TRBJ1-1
size: .
D: TRBD1
V: TRBV3-1
CDR3: CASSPSGTAREAFF
DNA: TGTGCCAGCAGCCCTTCCGGGACAGCGAGGGAAGCTTTCTTT

J: TRBJ1-6
size: .
D: .
V: TRBV2
CDR3: CASSRRGEDSPLHF
DNA: TGTGCCAGCAGCCGTCGGGGGGAGGATTCACCCCTCCACTTT

J: TRBJ2-2
size: .
D: .
V: TRBV29-1
CDR3: CSVYEEDTGELFF
DNA: TGCAGCGTTTATGAGGAGGACACCGGGGAGCTGTTTTTT

J: TRBJ2-7
size: .
D: TRBD2
V: TRBV20-1
CDR3: CSVKRGAYEQYF
DNA: TGCAGTGTAAAGCGGGGGGCCTACGAGCAGTACTTC

J: TRBJ1-2
size: .
D: .
V: TRBV2
CDR3: CASSESESNYGYTF
DNA: TGTGCCAGCAGTGAATCAGAATCTAACTATGGCTACACCTTC

J: TRBJ2-7
size: .
D: TRBD2
V: TRBV5-6
CDR3: CASSLGAGGRYEQYF
DNA: TGTGCCAGCAGCTTGGGGGCGGGGGGCCGGTACGAGCAGTACTTC

J: TRBJ1-4
size: .
D: .
V: TRBV7-2
CDR3: CASSLTGLSEKLFF
DNA: TGTGCCAGCAGCCTCACGGGGTTGTCTGAAAAACTGTTTTTT

J: TRBJ1-2
size: .
D: .
V: TRBV20-1
CDR3: CSARPWQGDGYTF
DNA: TGCAGTGCTAGACCCTGGCAGGGCGATGGCTACACCTTC

J: TRBJ2-1
size: .
D: TRBD1
V: TRBV20-1
CDR3: CSAYSGTGVNEQFF
DNA: TGCAGTGCCTACTCCGGGACAGGGGTCAATGAGCAGTTCTTC

J: TRBJ1-5
size: .
D: .
V: TRBV20-1
CDR3: CSARKPGGHQPQHF
DNA: TGCAGTGCTAGAAAGCCAGGAGGTCATCAGCCCCAGCATTTT

J: TRBJ1-5
size: .
D: .
V: TRBV30
CDR3: CAWSYGSNQPQHF
DNA: TGTGCCTGGAGTTACGGTAGCAATCAGCCCCAGCATTTT

J: TRBJ2-2
size: once
D: TRBD2
V: TRBV30
CDR3: CAWGPGGAGGELFF
DNA: TGTGCCTGGGGACCGGGGGGGGCCGGAGGGGAGCTGTTTTTT

J: TRBJ1-2
size: .
D: TRBD1
V: TRBV4-1
CDR3: CASSQDPTGGNYGYTF
DNA: TGCGCCAGCAGCCAAGACCCGACAGGGGGGAACTATGGCTACACCTTC

J: TRBJ2-1
size: .
D: TRBD2
V: TRBV11-2
CDR3: CASRQGLSYNEQFF
DNA: TGTGCCAGCAGGCAGGGACTATCCTACAATGAGCAGTTCTTC

J: TRBJ2-5
size: .
D: .
V: TRBV20-1
CDR3: CSASGYPRFGSQETQYF
DNA: TGCAGTGCATCAGGGTACCCCAGGTTTGGGTCCCAAGAGACCCAGTACTTC

J: TRBJ1-2
size: .
D: TRBD1
V: TRBV5-1
CDR3: CASSFGQGIGGDYGYTF
DNA: TGCGCCAGCAGCTTCGGACAGGGGATAGGCGGAGACTATGGCTACACCTTC

J: TRBJ1-5
size: .
D: .
V: TRBV7-2
CDR3: CASSWDRDSGPQHF
DNA: TGTGCCAGCAGCTGGGACCGGGACTCCGGGCCCCAGCATTTT

J: TRBJ1-2
size: .
D: .
V: TRBV30
CDR3: CAWSGKGSRTYGYTF
DNA: TGTGCCTGGAGTGGTAAGGGATCACGAACCTATGGCTACACCTTC

J: TRBJ2-1
size: .
D: .
V: TRBV12-5
CDR3: CASGTGSSHNEQFF
DNA: TGTGCTAGTGGAACCGGTTCCTCTCACAATGAGCAGTTCTTC

J: TRBJ2-7
size: .
D: TRBD2
V: TRBV19
CDR3: CASGTSGGQPYEQYF
DNA: TGTGCCAGTGGGACTAGCGGGGGCCAACCCTACGAGCAGTACTTC

J: TRBJ2-5
size: .
D: .
V: TRBV20-1
CDR3: CSARDQAGLGTQYF
DNA: TGCAGTGCTAGAGATCAGGCGGGCCTGGGGACCCAGTACTTC

J: TRBJ2-5
size: .
D: .
V: TRBV7-9
CDR3: CASRPAVETQYF
DNA: TGTGCCAGCAGGCCCGCGGTAGAGACCCAGTACTTC

J: TRBJ1-2
size: .
D: TRBD1
V: TRBV7-9
CDR3: CASSQSGTGNGYTF
DNA: TGTGCCAGCAGCCAGTCCGGGACAGGGAATGGCTACACCTTC

J: TRBJ1-2
size: .
D: TRBD1
V: TRBV4-3
CDR3: CASSQVFRGNYGYTF
DNA: TGCGCCAGCAGCCAAGTATTCAGGGGGAACTATGGCTACACCTTC

J: TRBJ1-5
size: .
D: TRBD1
V: TRBV7-9
CDR3: CASSLADREEPQHF
DNA: TGTGCCAGCAGCTTAGCGGACAGGGAGGAGCCCCAGCATTTT